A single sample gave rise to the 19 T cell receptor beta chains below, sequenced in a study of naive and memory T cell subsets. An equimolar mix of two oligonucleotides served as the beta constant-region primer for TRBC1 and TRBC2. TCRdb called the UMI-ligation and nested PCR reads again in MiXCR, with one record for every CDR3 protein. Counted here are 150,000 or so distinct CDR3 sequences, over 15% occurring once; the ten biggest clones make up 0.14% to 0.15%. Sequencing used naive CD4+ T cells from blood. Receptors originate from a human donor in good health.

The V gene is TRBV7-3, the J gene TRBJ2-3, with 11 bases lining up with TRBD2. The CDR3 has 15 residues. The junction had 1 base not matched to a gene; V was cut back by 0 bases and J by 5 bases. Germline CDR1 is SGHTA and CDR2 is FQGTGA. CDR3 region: CASSLTLAGVDTQYF. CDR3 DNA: TGTGCCAGCAGCTTAACACTAGCGGGAGTAGATACGCAGTATTTT.

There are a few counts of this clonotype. CDR3 in amino acids: CSAILGSGLDTQYF. CDR3 DNA sequence: TGCAGTGCTATTCTCGGTTCTGGATTGGATACGCAGTATTTT. This sequence joins TRBV20-1 and TRBJ2-3; D ambiguous. The germline V gene has CDR1 DFQATT and CDR2 SNEGSKA (reference sequence). V was trimmed by 4 bases and J by 6 bases, leaving 17 bases between them. This CDR3 spans 14 amino acids.

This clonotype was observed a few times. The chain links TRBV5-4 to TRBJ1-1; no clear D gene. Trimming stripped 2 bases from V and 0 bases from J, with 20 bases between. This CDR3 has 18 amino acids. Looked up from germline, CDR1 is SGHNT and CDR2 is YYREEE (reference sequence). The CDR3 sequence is CASSFYETLRWVNTEAFF. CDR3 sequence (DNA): TGTGCCAGCAGCTTTTATGAGACCTTGAGATGGGTGAACACTGAAGCTTTCTTT.

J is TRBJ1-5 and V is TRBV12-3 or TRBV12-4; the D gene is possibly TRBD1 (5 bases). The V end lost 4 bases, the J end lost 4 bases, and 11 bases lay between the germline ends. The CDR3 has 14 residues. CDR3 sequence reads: CASSSAGGNQPQHF. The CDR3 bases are TGTGCCAGCAGTTCCGCGGGGGGGAATCAGCCCCAGCATTTT.

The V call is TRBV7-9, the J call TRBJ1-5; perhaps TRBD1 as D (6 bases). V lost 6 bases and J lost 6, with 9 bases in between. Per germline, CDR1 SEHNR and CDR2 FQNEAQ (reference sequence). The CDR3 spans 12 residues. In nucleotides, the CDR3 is TGTGCCAGCAGTCGGGGGGCTCAGCCCCAGCATTTT. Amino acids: CASSRGAQPQHF.

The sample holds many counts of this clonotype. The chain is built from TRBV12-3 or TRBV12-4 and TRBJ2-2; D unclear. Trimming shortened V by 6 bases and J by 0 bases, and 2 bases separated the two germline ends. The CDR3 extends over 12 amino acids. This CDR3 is CASSPNTGELFF. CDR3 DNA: TGTGCCAGCAGCCCGAACACCGGGGAGCTGTTTTTT.

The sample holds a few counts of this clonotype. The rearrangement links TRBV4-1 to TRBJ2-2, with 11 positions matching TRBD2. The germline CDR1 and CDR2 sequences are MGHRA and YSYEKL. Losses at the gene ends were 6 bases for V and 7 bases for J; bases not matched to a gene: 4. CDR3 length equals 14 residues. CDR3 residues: CASSSGRAVGELFF. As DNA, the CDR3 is TGCGCCAGCAGTAGCGGGAGGGCTGTCGGGGAGCTGTTTTTT.

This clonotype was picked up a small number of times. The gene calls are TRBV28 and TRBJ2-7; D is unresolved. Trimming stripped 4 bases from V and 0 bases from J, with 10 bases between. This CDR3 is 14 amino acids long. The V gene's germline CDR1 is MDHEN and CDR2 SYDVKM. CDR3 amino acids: CASSSPGVSYEQYF. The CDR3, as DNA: TGTGCCAGCAGTTCCCCGGGCGTCTCCTACGAGCAGTACTTC.

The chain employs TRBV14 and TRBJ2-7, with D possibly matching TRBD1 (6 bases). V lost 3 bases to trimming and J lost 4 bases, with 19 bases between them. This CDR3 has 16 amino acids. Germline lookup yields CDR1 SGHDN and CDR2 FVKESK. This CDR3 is CASSQGATGNEYEQYF. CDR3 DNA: TGTGCCAGCAGCCAGGGGGCCACGGGGAATGAATACGAGCAGTACTTC.

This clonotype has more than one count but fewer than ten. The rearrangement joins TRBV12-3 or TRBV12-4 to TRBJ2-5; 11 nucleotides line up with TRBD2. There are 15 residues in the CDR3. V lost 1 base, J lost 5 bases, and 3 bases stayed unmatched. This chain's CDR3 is CASSLGLAGLETQYF. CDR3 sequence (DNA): TGTGCCAGCAGTTTAGGACTAGCGGGACTGGAGACCCAGTACTTC.

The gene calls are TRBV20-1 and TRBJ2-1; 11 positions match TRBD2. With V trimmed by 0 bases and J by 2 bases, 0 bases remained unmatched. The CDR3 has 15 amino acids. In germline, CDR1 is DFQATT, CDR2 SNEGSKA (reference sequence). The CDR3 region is CSARDSGGAYNEQFF. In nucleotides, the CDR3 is TGCAGTGCTAGAGATAGCGGGGGGGCCTACAATGAGCAGTTCTTC.

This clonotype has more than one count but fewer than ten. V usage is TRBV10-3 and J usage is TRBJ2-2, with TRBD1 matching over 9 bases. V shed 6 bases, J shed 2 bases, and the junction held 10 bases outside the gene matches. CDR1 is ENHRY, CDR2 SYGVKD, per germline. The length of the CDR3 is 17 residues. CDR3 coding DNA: TGTGCCATCAGGAGGACAGGGGACAAACTTAACACCGGGGAGCTGTTTTTT. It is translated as CAIRRTGDKLNTGELFF.

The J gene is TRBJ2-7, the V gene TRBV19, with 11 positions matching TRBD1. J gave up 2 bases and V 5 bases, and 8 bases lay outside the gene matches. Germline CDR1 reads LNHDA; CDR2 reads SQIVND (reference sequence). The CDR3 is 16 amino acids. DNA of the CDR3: TGTGCCAGTAGTCCCCCACCGGGACAGGGGGCCTACGAGCAGTACTTC. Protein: CASSPPPGQGAYEQYF.

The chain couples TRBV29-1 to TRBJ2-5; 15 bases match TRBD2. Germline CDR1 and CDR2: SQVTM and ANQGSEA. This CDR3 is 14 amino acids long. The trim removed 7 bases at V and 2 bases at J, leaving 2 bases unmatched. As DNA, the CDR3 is TGCAGCGCCGGACTAGCGGGAGGGCAAGAGACCCAGTACTTC. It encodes CSAGLAGGQETQYF.

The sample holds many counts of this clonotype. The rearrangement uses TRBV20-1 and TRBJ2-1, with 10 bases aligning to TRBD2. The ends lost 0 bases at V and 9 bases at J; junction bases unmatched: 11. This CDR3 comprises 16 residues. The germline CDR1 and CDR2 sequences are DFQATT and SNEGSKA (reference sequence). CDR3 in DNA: TGCAGTGCTAGAGACACAGGAGCGGGAGGGCCTGTTGAGCAGTTCTTC. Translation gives CSARDTGAGGPVEQFF.

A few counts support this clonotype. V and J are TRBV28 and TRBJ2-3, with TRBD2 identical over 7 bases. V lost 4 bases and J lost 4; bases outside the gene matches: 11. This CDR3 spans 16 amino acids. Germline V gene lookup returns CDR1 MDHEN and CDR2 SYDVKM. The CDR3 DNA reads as TGTGCCAGCAGTTCAACCCAGGGACTACAATCAGATACGCAGTATTTT. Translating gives CASSSTQGLQSDTQYF.

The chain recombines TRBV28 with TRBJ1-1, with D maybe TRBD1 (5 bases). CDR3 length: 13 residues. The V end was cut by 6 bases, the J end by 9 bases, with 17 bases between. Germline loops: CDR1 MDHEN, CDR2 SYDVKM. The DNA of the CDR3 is TGTGCCAGCAGCCATGGGGGGGGGTCCCAAGCTTTCTTT. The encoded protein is CASSHGGGSQAFF.

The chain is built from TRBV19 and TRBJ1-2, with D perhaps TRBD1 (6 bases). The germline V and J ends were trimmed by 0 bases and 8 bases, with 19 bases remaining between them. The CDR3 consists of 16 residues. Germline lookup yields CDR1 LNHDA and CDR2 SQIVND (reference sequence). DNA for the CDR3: TGTGCCAGTAGTATAGAACCCGGGACACCACGGCGGGGCTACACCTTC. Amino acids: CASSIEPGTPRRGYTF.

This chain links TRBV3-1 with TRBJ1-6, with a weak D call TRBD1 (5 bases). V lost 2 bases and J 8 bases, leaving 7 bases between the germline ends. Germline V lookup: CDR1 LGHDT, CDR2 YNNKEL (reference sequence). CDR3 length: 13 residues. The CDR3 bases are TGTGCCAGCAGCCAATCCAGGGATTCACCCCTCCACTTT. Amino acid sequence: CASSQSRDSPLHF.